Listed here are 20 T cell receptor beta chains from one sample, sequenced in a study of synovial regulatory T cells in juvenile arthritis. Measured with immunoSEQ multiplex PCR; TCRdb has only the in-frame clones, and not every one. The sample includes about 10,000 clones. The sample comprised Treg cells from blood. Subset in this sample: remaining (HLA-DR-negative) circulating blood Treg cells. The origin of the receptors is a donor under 30 with juvenile idiopathic arthritis.

CDR3 sequence: CASSFGGIKNIQYF. The rearrangement links TRBV6-1 to TRBJ2-4; the D call from TCRdb, TRBD2, cannot be confirmed without DNA. There are 14 residues in the CDR3. Only the protein sequence is given. The germline V gene encodes CDR1 MNHNS and CDR2 SASEGT.

The chain links TRBV6-1 to TRBJ2-4. This CDR3 has 14 amino acids. Only the protein is available. Germline loops: CDR1 MNHNS, CDR2 SASEGT. The CDR3 loop reads CASSESDGINIQYF.

CDR3: CASSYRASGEKLFF. The chain employs TRBV6-5 and TRBJ1-4. The V gene's germline CDR1 is MNHEY and CDR2 SVGAGI. This CDR3 spans 14 amino acids. DNA for this receptor is not on file.

This sequence joins TRBV13 and TRBJ2-7; checking the TCRdb D call of TRBD1 is not possible without DNA. The length of the CDR3 is 15 residues. There is no recorded DNA. Per the germline V gene, CDR1 is PRHDT and CDR2 is FYEKMQ (reference sequence). CDR3 residues: CASSFRDRGPYEQYF.

The CDR3 region is CASSHNPGQSATNEKLFF. This chain links TRBV4-1 with TRBJ1-4; the TRBD1 assignment by TCRdb is unverifiable without DNA. The length of the CDR3 is 18 residues. No DNA is given. Looked up from germline, CDR1 is MGHRA and CDR2 is YSYEKL.

The genes are TRBV28 and TRBJ2-6; the D call from TCRdb, TRBD1, cannot be confirmed without DNA. CDR3 size: 17 residues. The protein alone is recorded here. The germline gives CDR1 MDHEN, CDR2 SYDVKM. The CDR3: CGTTGHPIDSGANVLTF.

This chain connects TRBV5-5 to TRBJ2-7. The CDR3 sequence is 18 residues long. DNA is not recorded here. The germline V gene has CDR1 SGHKS and CDR2 YYEKEE (reference sequence). CDR3 sequence reads: CASSPAQWPGQGSYEQYF.

The chain couples TRBV2 to TRBJ1-4; there is no DNA to check the TCRdb D call of TRBD1. The germline CDR1 and CDR2 sequences are SNHLY and FYNNEI. This CDR3 contains 14 residues. DNA was not recorded. CDR3 loop: CASSRQGWDEKLFF.

The chain couples TRBV5-5 to TRBJ2-3; the TRBD2 assignment by TCRdb is unverifiable without DNA. This CDR3 region has 17 residues. Only the protein is on record. Looked up from germline, CDR1 is SGHKS and CDR2 is YYEKEE (reference sequence). CDR3: CASSLGATSGRPDTQYF.

The gene calls are TRBV2 and TRBJ1-2; TCRdb selects TRBD1, and the lack of DNA leaves this call unchecked. Per the germline V gene, CDR1 is SNHLY and CDR2 is FYNNEI. CDR3 length: 14 amino acids. No coding sequence is recorded. The CDR3 here is CASSDRTATYGYTF.

The V and J genes are TRBV19 and TRBJ1-1. Germline-derived CDR1 and CDR2 are LNHDA and SQIVND (reference sequence). The CDR3 consists of 15 residues. The DNA sequence is not available. The CDR3 is CASSAGDKVTTEAFF.

V usage is TRBV7-9 and J usage is TRBJ1-4. The CDR3 spans 15 residues. Nucleotide data are not available. The germline CDR1 and CDR2 sequences are SEHNR and FQNEAQ (reference sequence). The CDR3 protein is CASSLARGVGEKLFF.

V gene TRBV28 combines with J gene TRBJ1-2; TCRdb names TRBD1, which stays unverified in the absence of DNA. From germline, CDR1 is MDHEN and CDR2 SYDVKM. This CDR3 region has 15 residues. No DNA sequence is on record. The CDR3 protein is CASSLPRRNNYGYTF.

This clone shows up as medium-sized by frequency. The chain employs TRBV10-1 and TRBJ2-2; TCRdb's D call of TRBD2 is untestable without DNA. This CDR3 has 19 amino acids. DNA for this receptor is not on file. The germline CDR1 and CDR2 sequences are WNHNN and SYGVQD (reference sequence). This chain's CDR3 is CASSEGSGSHFTNTGELFF.

The V gene is TRBV6-5, the J gene TRBJ2-7; the TRBD2 assignment by TCRdb is unverifiable without DNA. CDR3 length: 14 amino acids. The DNA sequence is not available. Germline CDR1 is MNHEY and CDR2 is SVGAGI. The CDR3 here is CASKRGRGPYEQYF.

The chain uses TRBV10-3 and TRBJ2-1. Germline values: CDR1 ENHRY, CDR2 SYGVKD. The CDR3 totals 15 residues. No DNA was logged. The CDR3 here is CAISESGGAYNEQFF.

This chain links TRBV15 with TRBJ1-2; TCRdb's assignment of TRBD1 cannot be checked, as there is no DNA. The CDR3 loop spans 13 amino acids. DNA is not recorded here. Looked up from germline, CDR1 is LNHNV and CDR2 is YYDKDF (reference sequence). Here the CDR3 reads CATSRGHNDGYTF.

The J gene is TRBJ1-3, the V gene TRBV11-2; TCRdb's D gene call, TRBD1, goes unchecked for lack of DNA. Germline loops: CDR1 SGHAT, CDR2 FQNNGV. The CDR3 loop spans 17 amino acids. DNA is not recorded here. This CDR3 reads CASSFQLPGWAGNTIYF.

The CDR3 loop reads CASSIDRGNEQFF. J is TRBJ2-1 and V is TRBV19. The CDR3 has 13 amino acids. No DNA sequence is on record. Germline CDR1 reads LNHDA; CDR2 reads SQIVND (reference sequence).

The chain links TRBV7-3 to TRBJ2-3; TCRdb's D call of TRBD2 is untestable without DNA. Germline V lookup: CDR1 SGHTA, CDR2 FQGTGA. The CDR3 has 16 amino acids. No DNA sequence is on record. CDR3 region: CASSLGLAGGTDTQYF. The full variable domain, with the rest looked up from reference TRBV7-3 and TRBJ2-3, is GAGVSQTPSNKVTEKGKYVELRCDPISGHTALYWYRQSLGQGPEFLIYFQGTGAADDSGLPNDRFFAVRPEGSVSTLKIQRTERGDSAVYLCASSLGLAGGTDTQYFGPGTRLTVL.